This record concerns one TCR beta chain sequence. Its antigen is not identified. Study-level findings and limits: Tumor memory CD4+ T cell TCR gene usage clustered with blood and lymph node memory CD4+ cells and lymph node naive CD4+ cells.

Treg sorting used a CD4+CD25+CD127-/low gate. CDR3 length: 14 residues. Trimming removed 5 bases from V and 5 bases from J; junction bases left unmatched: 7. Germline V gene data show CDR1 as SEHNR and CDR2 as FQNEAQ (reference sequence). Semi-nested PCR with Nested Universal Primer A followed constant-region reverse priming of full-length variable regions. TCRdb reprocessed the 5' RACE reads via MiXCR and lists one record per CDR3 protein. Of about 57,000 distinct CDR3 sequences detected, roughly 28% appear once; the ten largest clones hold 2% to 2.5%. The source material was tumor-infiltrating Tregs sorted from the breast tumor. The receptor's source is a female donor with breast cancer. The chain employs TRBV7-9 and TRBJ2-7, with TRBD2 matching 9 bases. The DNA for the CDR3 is TGTGCCAGCAGCGTTAGCGGGAGTGGCCACGAGCAGTACTTC. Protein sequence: CASSVSGSGHEQYF.